This T cell receptor (beta chain) is from a study of glioma-infiltrating T cells. Amplification of TCR alpha and beta CDR3 regions from RNA used iRepertoire nested multiplex PCR. Each CDR3 protein gets one entry after TCRdb re-called the multiplex PCR reads with MiXCR. The sample yields tens of thousands of distinct CDR3 sequences, 35% to 50% seen once. This clonotype was seen ten or more times. The sequence came from a human donor with low-grade glioma or glioblastoma, undergoing nonglioma brain surgery, or in good health (not recorded which). Sequenced material: glioma tissue, nonneoplastic brain tissue, or PBMCs (not recorded which).

CDR3 nucleotide sequence: TGTGCCAGCAGCCCCGGGACAGGGGGTCAGCCCCAGCATTTT. As protein: CASSPGTGGQPQHF. The chain carries TRBV7-2 and TRBJ1-5, with 11 bases identical to TRBD1. Trimming removed 5 bases from V and 6 bases from J; junction bases left unmatched: 3. The germline V gene has CDR1 SGHTA and CDR2 FQGNSA. CDR3 length: 14 residues. The complete variable domain, with remaining parts taken from reference TRBV7-2 and TRBJ1-5, reads GAGVSQSPSNKVTEKGKDVELRCDPISGHTALYWYRQSLGQGLEFLIYFQGNSAPDKSGLPSDRFSAERTGGSVSTLTIQRTQQEDSAVYLCASSPGTGGQPQHFGDGTRLSIL.